This T cell receptor beta chain was documented in a study of T-cell reconstitution after alpha-beta-depleted transplantation in children. Study conclusions and caveats: When one year had passed after transplant, most T-cell counts and diversity came from newly produced T cells. As was reported, about two months after transplant, alpha-beta T cells came from several hundred expanded graft clones. There were some patients whose high TCRbeta diversity at day 60 came from surviving recipient T cells and thymic progenitors.

As it was prepared, the TCRbeta library received unique molecular identifiers. Using its own MiXCR run on the PCR reads, TCRdb lists one record per CDR3 protein. The sample contains fewer than 1 million distinct CDR3 sequences, about 16% of which appear only once. This clonotype occurred a few times. Its antigen is unidentified. CDR3 length: 14 amino acids. J gave up 5 bases and V 4 bases, and 7 bases lay outside the gene matches. Germline V lookup: CDR1 SGHRS, CDR2 YFSETQ. The source of this sequence is a male patient younger than 18 who had a stem cell transplant for acute lymphoblastic leukemia, so the T cells may come from the graft donor. Sample: PBMCs, mostly from graft donor cells, taken 360 days after TCRalphabeta/CD19-depleted stem cell transplant. This chain uses TRBV5-1 with TRBJ2-7, with 9 bases aligning to TRBD1. The CDR3 DNA reads as TGCGCCAGCAGCCACCCCGGGACAGGGCACGAGCAGTACTTC. Amino acids: CASSHPGTGHEQYF.